This paragraph covers one TCR beta chain sequence. V was clipped by 3 bases and J by 0 bases, with 7 bases between them. In germline, CDR1 is SGDLS, CDR2 YYNGEE. The CDR3 totals 14 residues. This entry belongs to a study of blood T cell repertoires in COVID-19. Study-level background: Collection of acute and convalescent COVID-19 samples took place in the United States, Italy and Spain. T cells, B-cell-depleted T cells, or PBMCs supplied cDNA or gDNA.

Original methodology: From reference gene primer amplification, estimates of nucleated cell counts were derived. The protocol was immunoSEQ multiplex PCR, while the TCRdb copy is restricted to in-frame clones and leaves out a portion. D and trimming come from the DNA, and the V and J calls and clone size come from that table. Among about 260,000 clones listed, about 90% were seen once. The clonotype comes from a woman between 50 and 59 years old with acute or convalescent COVID-19. The sample taken for sequencing was peripheral blood. The rearrangement uses TRBV9 and TRBJ1-3; unclear D gene. For the CDR3, the DNA is TGTGCCAGCAGCGCGCCACTCTCTGGAAACACCATATATTTT. The encoded protein is CASSAPLSGNTIYF. The full variable domain, completed using reference TRBV9 and TRBJ1-3, is DSGVTQTPKHLITATGQRVTLRCSPRSGDLSVYWYQQSLDQGLQFLIQYYNGEERAKGNILERFSAQQFPDLHSELNLSSLELGDSALYFCASSAPLSGNTIYFGEGSWLTVV.